The clone carrying this T cell receptor (beta chain) was counted a few times. This sample stems from a study of patients and donors after allogeneic stem cell transplantation. Each CDR3 protein is one row after TCRdb ran MiXCR on the RT-PCR reads. This table has roughly 940,000 distinct CDR3 sequences, approximately 18% appearing once. The V end lost 3 bases, the J end lost 12 bases, and 12 bases lay between the germline ends. CDR3 size: 12 residues. CDR1 and CDR2 from the germline V gene are SNHLY and FYNNEI. Sequenced input: blood, either unsorted or a sorted T cell fraction (not recorded which). This chain links TRBV2 with TRBJ2-1, with D hard to call. The TCR originated in a human donor who was either an allogeneic HSCT recipient or a stem cell or donor lymphocyte infusion donor (not recorded which). It is not recorded whose cells these are; they may come from a transplant donor. The CDR3 reads CASSDNSLRQFF. CDR3 sequence (DNA): TGTGCCAGCAGTGATAATAGCCTTCGGCAGTTCTTC.